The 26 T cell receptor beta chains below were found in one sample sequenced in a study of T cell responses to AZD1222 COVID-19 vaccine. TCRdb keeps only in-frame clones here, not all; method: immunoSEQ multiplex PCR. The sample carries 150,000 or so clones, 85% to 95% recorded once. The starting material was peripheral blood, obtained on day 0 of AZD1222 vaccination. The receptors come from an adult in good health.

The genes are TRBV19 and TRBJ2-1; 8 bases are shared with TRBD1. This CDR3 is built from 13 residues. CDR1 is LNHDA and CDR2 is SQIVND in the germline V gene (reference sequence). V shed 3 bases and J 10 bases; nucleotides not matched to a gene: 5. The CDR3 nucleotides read TGTGCCAGTAGTATCTCCCAGGGGGCCGAGCAGTTCTTC. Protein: CASSISQGAEQFF.

CDR3 in amino acids: CASSVDLTPGYTF. In nucleotides, the CDR3 is TGTGCCAGCAGCGTAGACCTCACACCTGGCTACACCTTC. This chain links TRBV9 with TRBJ1-2; no clear D gene. The CDR3 sequence is 13 residues long. V dropped 0 bases and J dropped 7 bases, with 10 bases sitting between them. The germline V gene has CDR1 SGDLS and CDR2 YYNGEE.

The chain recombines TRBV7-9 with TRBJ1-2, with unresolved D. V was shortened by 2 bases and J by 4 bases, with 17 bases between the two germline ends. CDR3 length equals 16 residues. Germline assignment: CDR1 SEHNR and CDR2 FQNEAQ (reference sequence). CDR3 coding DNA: TGTGCCAGCAGCTTAATTGGACCTCGCGAGTTCTATGGCTACACCTTC. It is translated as CASSLIGPREFYGYTF.

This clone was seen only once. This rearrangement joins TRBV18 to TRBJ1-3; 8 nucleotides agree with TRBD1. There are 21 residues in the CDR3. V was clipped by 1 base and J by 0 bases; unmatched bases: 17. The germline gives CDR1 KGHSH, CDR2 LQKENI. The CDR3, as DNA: TGTGCCAGCTCACCACTGACGTTGTGGACAGGGCCAGTCAGCTCTGGAAACACCATATATTTT. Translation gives CASSPLTLWTGPVSSGNTIYF.

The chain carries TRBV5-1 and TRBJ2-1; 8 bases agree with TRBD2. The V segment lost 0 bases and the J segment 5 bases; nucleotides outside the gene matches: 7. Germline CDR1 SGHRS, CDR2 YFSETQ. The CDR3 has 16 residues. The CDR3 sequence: CASSLGRGAVDNEQFF. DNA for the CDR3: TGCGCCAGCAGCTTGGGGCGGGGGGCTGTTGACAATGAGCAGTTCTTC.

DNA of the CDR3: TGTGCCAGCAGCCAGACAGGGGCCGATCCTAACTATGGCTACACCTTC. Protein: CASSQTGADPNYGYTF. The chain couples TRBV7-2 to TRBJ1-2; 8 positions match TRBD1. V trimming: 5 bases; J trimming: 0 bases; junction bases outside the gene matches: 8. Germline-derived CDR1 and CDR2 are SGHTA and FQGNSA. This CDR3 spans 16 amino acids.

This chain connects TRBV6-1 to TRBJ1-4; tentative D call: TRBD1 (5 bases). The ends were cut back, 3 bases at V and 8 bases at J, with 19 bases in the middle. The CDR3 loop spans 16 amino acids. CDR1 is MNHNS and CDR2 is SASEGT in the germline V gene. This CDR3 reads CASSDRGLGPREKLFF. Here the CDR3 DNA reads TGTGCCAGCAGTGATAGGGGCCTGGGGCCGCGGGAAAAACTGTTTTTT.

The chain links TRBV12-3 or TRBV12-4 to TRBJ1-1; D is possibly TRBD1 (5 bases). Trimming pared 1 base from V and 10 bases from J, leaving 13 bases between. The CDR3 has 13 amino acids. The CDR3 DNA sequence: TGTGCCAGCAGTTTAGGAAGGGGCGGGGTAGCTTTCTTT. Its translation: CASSLGRGGVAFF.

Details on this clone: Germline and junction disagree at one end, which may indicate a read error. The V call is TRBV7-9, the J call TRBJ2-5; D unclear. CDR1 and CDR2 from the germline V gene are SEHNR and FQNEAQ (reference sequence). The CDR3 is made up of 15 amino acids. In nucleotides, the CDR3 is TGTGCCAGCAGCTTAGCGAATTCCCCCCAAGGGACCCAGTACTTC. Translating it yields CASSLANSPQGTQYF.

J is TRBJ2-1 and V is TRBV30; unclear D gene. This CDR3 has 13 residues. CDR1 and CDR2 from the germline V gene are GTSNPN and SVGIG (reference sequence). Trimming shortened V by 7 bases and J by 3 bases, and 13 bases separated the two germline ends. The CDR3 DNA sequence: TGTGCCTCCCCCCTCCTCAACTACAATGAGCAGTTCTTC. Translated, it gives CASPLLNYNEQFF.

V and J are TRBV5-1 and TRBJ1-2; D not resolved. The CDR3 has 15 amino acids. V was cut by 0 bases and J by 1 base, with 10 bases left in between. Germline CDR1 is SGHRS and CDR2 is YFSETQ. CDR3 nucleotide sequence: TGCGCCAGCAGCTTGGTTTCCGCAGATAACTATGGCTACACCTTC. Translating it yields CASSLVSADNYGYTF.

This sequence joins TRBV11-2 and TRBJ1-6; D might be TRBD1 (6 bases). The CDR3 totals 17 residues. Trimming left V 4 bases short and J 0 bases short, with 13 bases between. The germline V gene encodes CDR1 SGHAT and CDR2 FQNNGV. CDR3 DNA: TGTGCCAGCAGCTGGCGGACAGCCAGCTCCTATAATTCACCCCTCCACTTT. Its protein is CASSWRTASSYNSPLHF.

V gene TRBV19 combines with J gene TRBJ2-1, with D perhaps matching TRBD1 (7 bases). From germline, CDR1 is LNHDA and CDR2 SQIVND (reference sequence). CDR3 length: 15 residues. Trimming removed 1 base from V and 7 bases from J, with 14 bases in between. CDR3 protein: CASSIGDSRGNEQFF. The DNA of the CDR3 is TGTGCCAGTAGTATAGGGGACAGTCGGGGGAATGAGCAGTTCTTC. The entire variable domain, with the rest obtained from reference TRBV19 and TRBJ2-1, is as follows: DGGITQSPKYLFRKEGQNVTLSCEQNLNHDAMYWYRQDPGQGLRLIYYSQIVNDFQKGDIAEGYSVSREKKESFPLTVTSAQKNPTAFYLCASSIGDSRGNEQFFGPGTRLTVL.

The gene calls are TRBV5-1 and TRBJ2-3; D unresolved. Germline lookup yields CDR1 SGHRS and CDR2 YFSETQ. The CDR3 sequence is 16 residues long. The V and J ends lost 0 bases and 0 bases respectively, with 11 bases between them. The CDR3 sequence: CASSLGISISTDTQYF. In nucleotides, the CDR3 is TGCGCCAGCAGCTTGGGTATTTCAATTAGCACAGATACGCAGTATTTT.

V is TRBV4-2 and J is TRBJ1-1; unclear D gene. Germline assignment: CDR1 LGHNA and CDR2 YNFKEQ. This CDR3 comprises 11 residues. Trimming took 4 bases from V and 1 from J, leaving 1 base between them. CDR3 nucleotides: TGTGCCAGCAGCCGGAACACTGAAGCTTTCTTT. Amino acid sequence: CASSRNTEAFF.

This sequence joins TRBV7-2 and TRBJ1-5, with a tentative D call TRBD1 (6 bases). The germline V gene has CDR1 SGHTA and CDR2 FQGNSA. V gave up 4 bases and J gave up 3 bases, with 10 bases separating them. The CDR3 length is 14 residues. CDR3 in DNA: TGTGCCAGCAGCTCCACAGGGCCCAATCAGCCCCAGCATTTT. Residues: CASSSTGPNQPQHF.

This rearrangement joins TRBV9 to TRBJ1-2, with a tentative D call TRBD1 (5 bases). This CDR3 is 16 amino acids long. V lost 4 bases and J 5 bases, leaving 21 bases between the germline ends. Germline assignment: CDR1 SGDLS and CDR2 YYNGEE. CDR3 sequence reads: CASSPLRVGGWYGYTF. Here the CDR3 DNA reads TGTGCCAGCAGCCCACTTAGGGTGGGGGGGTGGTATGGCTACACCTTC.

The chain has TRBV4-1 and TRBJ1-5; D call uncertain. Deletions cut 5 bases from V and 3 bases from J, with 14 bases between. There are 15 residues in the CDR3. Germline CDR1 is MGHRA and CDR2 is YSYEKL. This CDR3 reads CASSSEPGFNQPQHF. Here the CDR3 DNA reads TGCGCCAGCAGCTCTGAACCAGGATTCAATCAGCCCCAGCATTTT.

The CDR3 DNA reads TGTGCCAGCAGCTTACTAACATCCTACGAGCAGTACTTC. Translating gives CASSLLTSYEQYF. The chain has TRBV5-6 and TRBJ2-7; D call uncertain. This CDR3 contains 13 residues. CDR1 is SGHDT, CDR2 YYEEEE, per germline. The V gene lost 2 bases and the J gene lost 1 base, with 7 bases spanning the gap.

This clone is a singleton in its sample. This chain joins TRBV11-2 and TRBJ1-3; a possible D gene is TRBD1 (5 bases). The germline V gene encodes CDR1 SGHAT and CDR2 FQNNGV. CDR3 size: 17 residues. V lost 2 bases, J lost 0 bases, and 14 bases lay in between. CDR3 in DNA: TGTGCCAGCAGCTTATTTGGACACAGCCTCTCTGGAAACACCATATATTTT. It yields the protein CASSLFGHSLSGNTIYF.

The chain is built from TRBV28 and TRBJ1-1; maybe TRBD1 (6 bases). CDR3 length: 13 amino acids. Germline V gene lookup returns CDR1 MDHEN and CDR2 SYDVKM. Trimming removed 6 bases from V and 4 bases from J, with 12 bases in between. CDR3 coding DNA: TGTGCCAGCAGATTACAGGGTATCACTGAAGCTTTCTTT. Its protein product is CASRLQGITEAFF.

CDR3 region: CASSVGTAYNSPLHF. CDR3 sequence (DNA): TGTGCCAGCAGCGTGGGGACAGCCTATAATTCACCCCTCCACTTT. The rearrangement links TRBV9 to TRBJ1-6; 7 nucleotides line up with TRBD1. V shed 2 bases, J shed 2 bases, and the junction held 1 base outside the gene matches. The germline CDR1 and CDR2 sequences are SGDLS and YYNGEE. The CDR3 sequence is 15 residues long.

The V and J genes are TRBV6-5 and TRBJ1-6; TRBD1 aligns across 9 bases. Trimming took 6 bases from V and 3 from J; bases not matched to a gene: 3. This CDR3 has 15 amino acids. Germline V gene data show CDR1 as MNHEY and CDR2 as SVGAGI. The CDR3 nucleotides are TGTGCCAGCAGCCGGACAGGGGTCTATAATTCACCCCTCCACTTT. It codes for CASSRTGVYNSPLHF.

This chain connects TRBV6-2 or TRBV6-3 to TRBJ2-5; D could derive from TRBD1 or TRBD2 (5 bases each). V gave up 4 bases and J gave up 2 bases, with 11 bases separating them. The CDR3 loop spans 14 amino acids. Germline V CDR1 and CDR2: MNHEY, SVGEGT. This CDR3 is CASSSRDEQETQYF. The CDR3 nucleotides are TGTGCCAGCAGTTCCAGGGACGAGCAAGAGACCCAGTACTTC.

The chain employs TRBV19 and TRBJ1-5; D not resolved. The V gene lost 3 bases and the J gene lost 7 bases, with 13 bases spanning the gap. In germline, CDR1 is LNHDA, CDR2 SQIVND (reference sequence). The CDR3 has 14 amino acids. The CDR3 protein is CASSIPAGTQPQHF. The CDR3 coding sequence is TGTGCCAGTAGTATTCCGGCAGGTACCCAGCCCCAGCATTTT.

The CDR3 coding sequence is TGTGCCAGCAGCCAAACCCCCCCAGAACAGCGGGGGGAAGATACGCAGTATTTT. Protein sequence: CASSQTPPEQRGEDTQYF. The chain links TRBV3-1 (or the pseudogene TRBV3-2) to TRBJ2-3, with 9 bases fitting TRBD2. CDR3 size: 18 residues. Germline-derived CDR1 and CDR2 are LGHDT and YNNKEL (reference sequence). V lost 2 bases to trimming and J lost 5 bases; unmatched junction nucleotides: 14.